This T cell receptor beta chain derives from a study of T cells in tuberculosis. Study-level information: CD1B tetramers identified T cells specific for mycobacterial lipid GMM.

Thawed, overnight-rested PBMC were stained with GMM-loaded CD1B tetramer, viability dye and anti-CD3, then sorted. C32 glucose monomycolate from Rhodococcus equi was loaded onto the CD1B tetramers. PBMC for tetramer sorting were first depleted of CD14-expressing monocytes. The length of the CDR3 is 13 residues. Germline lookup yields CDR1 SSHAT and CDR2 FNYEAQ (reference sequence). Trimming took 5 bases from V and 1 from J, leaving 7 bases between them. Sequencing of TCR-alpha and TCR-beta chains was unpaired. TCRdb keeps only in-frame clones here, not all; method: immunoSEQ multiplex PCR. The data contain tens of thousands of clones, approximately 81% of them singletons.

The sequenced sample was CD1b-GMM tetramer-negative cells sorted from PBMCs. The chain couples TRBV7-7 to TRBJ2-3; D uncertain. This clonotype was sampled from an adult woman with latent tuberculosis. CDR3 sequence reads: CASSPGRTDTQYF. Written as DNA, the CDR3 is TGTGCCAGCAGCCCGGGTCGCACAGATACGCAGTATTTT.